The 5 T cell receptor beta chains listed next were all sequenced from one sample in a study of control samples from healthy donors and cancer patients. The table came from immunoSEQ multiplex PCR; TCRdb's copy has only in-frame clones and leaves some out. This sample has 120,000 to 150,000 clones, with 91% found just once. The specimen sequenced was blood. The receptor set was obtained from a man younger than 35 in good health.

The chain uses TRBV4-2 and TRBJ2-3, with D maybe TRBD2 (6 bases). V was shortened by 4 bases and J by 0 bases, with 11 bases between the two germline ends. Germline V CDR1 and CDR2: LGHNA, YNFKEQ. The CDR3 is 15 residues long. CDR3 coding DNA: TGTGCCAGCAGCCGCAGGGACTTAAGCACAGATACGCAGTATTTT. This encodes CASSRRDLSTDTQYF.

The CDR3 nucleotides read TGTGCCAGCAGCCAAGATCGTTCTGTAATCTACGAGCAGTACTTC. Protein: CASSQDRSVIYEQYF. V gene TRBV3-1 (or the pseudogene TRBV3-2) combines with J gene TRBJ2-7; D remains unclear. Per germline, CDR1 LGHDT and CDR2 YNNKEL (reference sequence). Trimming removed 0 bases at V and 3 bases at J, with 12 bases between. The CDR3 has 15 amino acids.

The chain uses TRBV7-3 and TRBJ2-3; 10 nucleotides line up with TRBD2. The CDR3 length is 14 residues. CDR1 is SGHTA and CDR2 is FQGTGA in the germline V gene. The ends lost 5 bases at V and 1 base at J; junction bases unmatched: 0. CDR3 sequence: CASSLAGGTDTQYF. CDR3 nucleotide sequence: TGTGCCAGCAGCCTAGCGGGGGGCACAGATACGCAGTATTTT.

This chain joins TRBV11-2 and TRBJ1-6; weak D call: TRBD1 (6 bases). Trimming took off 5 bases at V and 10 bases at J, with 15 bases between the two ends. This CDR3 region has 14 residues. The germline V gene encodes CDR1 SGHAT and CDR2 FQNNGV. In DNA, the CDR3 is TGTGCCAGCAGCCCTGGACAGTTCCAGTCACCCCTCCACTTT. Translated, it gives CASSPGQFQSPLHF.

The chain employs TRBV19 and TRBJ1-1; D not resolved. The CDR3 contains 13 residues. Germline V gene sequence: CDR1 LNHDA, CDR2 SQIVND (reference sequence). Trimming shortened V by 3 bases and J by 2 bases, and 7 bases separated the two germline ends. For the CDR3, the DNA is TGTGCCAGTAGTATGAGTAGTAACACTGAAGCTTTCTTT. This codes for CASSMSSNTEAFF.